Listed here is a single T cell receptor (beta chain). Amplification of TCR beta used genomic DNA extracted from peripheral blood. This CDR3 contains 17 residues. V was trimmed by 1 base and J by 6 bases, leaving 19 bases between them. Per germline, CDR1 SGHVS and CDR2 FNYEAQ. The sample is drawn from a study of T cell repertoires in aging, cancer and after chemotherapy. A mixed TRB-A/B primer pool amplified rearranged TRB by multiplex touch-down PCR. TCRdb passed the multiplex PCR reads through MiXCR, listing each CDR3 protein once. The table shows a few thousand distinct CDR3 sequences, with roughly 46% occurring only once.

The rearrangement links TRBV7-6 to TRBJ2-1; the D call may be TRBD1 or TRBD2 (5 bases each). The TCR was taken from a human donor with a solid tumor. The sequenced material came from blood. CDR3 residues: CASSLVSGTSFANEQFF. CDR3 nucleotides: TGTGCCAGCAGCTTAGTTTCCGGGACGAGTTTTGCCAATGAGCAGTTCTTC. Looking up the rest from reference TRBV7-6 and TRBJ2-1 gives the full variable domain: GAGVSQSPRYKVTKRGQDVALRCDPISGHVSLYWYRQALGQGPEFLTYFNYEAQQDKSGLPNDRFSAERPEGSISTLTIQRTEQRDSAMYRCASSLVSGTSFANEQFFGPGTRLTVL.